This entry features one T cell receptor beta chain sequence. Its antigen is as yet unknown. The entry originates in a study of CD8+ T cells in alopecia areata. V lost 5 bases to trimming and J lost 0 bases, with 14 bases between them. Germline assignment: CDR1 LNHDA and CDR2 SQIVND (reference sequence). The CDR3 runs to 15 residues. Findings of the study overall: Clonality exceeded that of normal scalp in lesional scalp, most notably in alopecia totalis/universalis.

RNA, once extracted, was reverse transcribed into cDNA for use as the sequencing template. Only in-frame clones appear in the TCRdb table, and some are missing; sequencing was by immunoSEQ multiplex PCR. Of 140,000 to 150,000 clones listed, over 70% are singletons. V usage is TRBV19 and J usage is TRBJ2-7; D might be TRBD1 (5 bases). Sequencing used CD8+ T cells sorted from blood, obtained at week 0. The origin of this receptor is a human donor with alopecia areata. CDR3 loop: CASSAPTVNSYEQYF. The CDR3 bases are TGTGCCAGTAGTGCCCCGACAGTGAACTCCTACGAGCAGTACTTC.